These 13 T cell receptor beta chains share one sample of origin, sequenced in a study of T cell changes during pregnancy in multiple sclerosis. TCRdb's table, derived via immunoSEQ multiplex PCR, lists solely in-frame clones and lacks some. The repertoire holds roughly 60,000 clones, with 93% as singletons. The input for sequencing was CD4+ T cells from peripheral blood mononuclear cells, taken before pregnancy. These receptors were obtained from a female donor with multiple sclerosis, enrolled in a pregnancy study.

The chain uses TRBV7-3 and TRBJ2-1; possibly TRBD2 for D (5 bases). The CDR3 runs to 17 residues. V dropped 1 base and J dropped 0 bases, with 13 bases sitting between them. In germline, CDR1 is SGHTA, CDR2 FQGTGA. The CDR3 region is CASSLMSGLGSYNEQFF. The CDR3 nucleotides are TGTGCCAGCAGCTTAATGAGCGGCTTAGGCTCCTACAATGAGCAGTTCTTC.

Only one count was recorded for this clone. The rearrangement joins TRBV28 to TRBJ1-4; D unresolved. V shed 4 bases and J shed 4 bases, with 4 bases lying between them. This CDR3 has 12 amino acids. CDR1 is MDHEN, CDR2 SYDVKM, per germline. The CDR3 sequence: CASSSSNEKLFF. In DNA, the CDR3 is TGTGCCAGCAGTTCCAGTAATGAAAAACTGTTTTTT.

CDR3 sequence reads: CASSLAGGQGPTGELFF. CDR3 coding DNA: TGTGCCAGCAGCTTGGCCGGAGGACAGGGCCCCACCGGGGAGCTGTTTTTT. The chain is built from TRBV5-4 and TRBJ2-2, with 8 bases identical to TRBD1. The CDR3 runs to 17 residues. Germline assignment: CDR1 SGHNT and CDR2 YYREEE (reference sequence). Trimming removed 0 bases from V and 4 bases from J; junction bases left unmatched: 8.

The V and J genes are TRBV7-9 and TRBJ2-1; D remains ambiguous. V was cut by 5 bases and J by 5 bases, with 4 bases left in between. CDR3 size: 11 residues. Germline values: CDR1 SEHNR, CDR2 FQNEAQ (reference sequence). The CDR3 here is CASSLNNEQFF. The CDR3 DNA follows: TGTGCCAGCAGCCTTAACAATGAGCAGTTCTTC.

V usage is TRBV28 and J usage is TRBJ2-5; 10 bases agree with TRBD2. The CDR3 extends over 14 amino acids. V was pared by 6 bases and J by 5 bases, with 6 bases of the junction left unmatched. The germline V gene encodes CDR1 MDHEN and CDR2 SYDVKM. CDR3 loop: CASSLAGGGETQYF. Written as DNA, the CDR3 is TGTGCCAGCAGCTTAGCGGGAGGAGGGGAGACCCAGTACTTC.

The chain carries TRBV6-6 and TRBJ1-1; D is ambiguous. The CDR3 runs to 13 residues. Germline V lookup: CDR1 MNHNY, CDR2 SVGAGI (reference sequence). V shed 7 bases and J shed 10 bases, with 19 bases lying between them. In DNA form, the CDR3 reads TGTGCCAGCACCCCCCCGAATGGCAATGGAGCTTTCTTT. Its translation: CASTPPNGNGAFF.

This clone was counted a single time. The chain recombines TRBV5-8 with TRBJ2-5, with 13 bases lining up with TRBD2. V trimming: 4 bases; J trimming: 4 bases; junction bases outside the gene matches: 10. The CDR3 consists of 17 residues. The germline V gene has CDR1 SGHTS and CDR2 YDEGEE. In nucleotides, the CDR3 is TGTGCCAGCAGCCCCGGGACTAGCGGGAATGCTGGAGAGACCCAGTACTTC. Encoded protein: CASSPGTSGNAGETQYF.

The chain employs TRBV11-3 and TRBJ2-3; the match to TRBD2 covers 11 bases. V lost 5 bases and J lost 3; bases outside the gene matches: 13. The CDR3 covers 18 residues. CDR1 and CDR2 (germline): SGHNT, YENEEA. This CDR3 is CASSASRLAGFGTDTQYF. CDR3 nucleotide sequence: TGTGCCAGCAGCGCCTCCCGACTAGCGGGATTCGGGACAGATACGCAGTATTTT.

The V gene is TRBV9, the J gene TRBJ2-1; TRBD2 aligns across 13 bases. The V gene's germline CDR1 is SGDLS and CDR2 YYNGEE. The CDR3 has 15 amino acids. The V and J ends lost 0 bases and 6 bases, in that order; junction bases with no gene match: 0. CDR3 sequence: CASSVGLAGGNEQFF. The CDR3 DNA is TGTGCCAGCAGCGTAGGACTAGCGGGGGGCAATGAGCAGTTCTTC.

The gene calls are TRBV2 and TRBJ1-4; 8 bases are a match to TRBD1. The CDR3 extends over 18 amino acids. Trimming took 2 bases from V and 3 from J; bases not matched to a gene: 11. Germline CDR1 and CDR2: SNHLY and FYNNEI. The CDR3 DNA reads TGTGCCAGCAGTGAAAGGGGGAGAGACAGGGGAGCTAATGAAAAACTGTTTTTT. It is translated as CASSERGRDRGANEKLFF.

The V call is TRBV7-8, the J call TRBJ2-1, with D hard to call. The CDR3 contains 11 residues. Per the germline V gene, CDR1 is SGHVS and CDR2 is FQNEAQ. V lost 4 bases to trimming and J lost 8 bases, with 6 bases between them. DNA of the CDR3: TGTGCCAGCAGCTCCCGGTATGAGCAGTTCTTC. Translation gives CASSSRYEQFF.

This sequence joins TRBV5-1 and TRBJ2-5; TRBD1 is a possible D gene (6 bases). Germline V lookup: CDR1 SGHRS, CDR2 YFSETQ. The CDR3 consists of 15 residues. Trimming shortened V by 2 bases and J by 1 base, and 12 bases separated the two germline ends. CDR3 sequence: CASSLMTGFQETQYF. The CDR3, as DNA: TGCGCCAGCAGCTTAATGACAGGCTTCCAAGAGACCCAGTACTTC.

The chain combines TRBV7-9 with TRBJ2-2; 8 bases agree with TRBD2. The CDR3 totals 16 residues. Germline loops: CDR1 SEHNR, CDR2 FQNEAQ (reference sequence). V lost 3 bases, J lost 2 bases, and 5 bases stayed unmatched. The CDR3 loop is CASSFLTSANTGELFF. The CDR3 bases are TGTGCCAGCAGCTTCTTGACTAGCGCTAACACCGGGGAGCTGTTTTTT.